This T cell receptor (beta chain) is drawn from a study of human T cells and chemical hapten exposure. The study's findings and limits: Having alopecia, donors may respond immunologically unlike healthy people.

TCRdb reprocessed the RACE reads via MiXCR and lists one record per CDR3 protein. The sample has roughly 380,000 distinct CDR3 sequences; roughly 5% are singletons. Documented time point: patch test 1, 2 weeks after DPC sensitization. Treatment reported: therapeutic diphenylcyclopropenone sensitization with weekly scalp DPC. Patches went on only after blood had been drawn each time. Extraction yielded total RNA from whole blood (unfractionated). This clonotype was found many times. Its antigen is currently unknown. Looked up from germline, CDR1 is MDHEN and CDR2 is SYDVKM. The CDR3 spans 15 residues. Deletions cut 5 bases from V and 2 bases from J, with 13 bases between.

Sample: whole blood, taken in connection with sensitization to the hapten diphenylcyclopropenone (DPC). This sequence was found in a woman between 45 and 60 years old with alopecia areata. Some clones in this sample may be carry-over from other donors' samples. The V call is TRBV28, the J call TRBJ1-5, with a weak D call TRBD1 (5 bases). The CDR3 spells CASSTGTGGNQPQHF. The DNA of the CDR3 is TGTGCCAGCAGTACCGGGACCGGGGGCAATCAGCCCCAGCATTTT.